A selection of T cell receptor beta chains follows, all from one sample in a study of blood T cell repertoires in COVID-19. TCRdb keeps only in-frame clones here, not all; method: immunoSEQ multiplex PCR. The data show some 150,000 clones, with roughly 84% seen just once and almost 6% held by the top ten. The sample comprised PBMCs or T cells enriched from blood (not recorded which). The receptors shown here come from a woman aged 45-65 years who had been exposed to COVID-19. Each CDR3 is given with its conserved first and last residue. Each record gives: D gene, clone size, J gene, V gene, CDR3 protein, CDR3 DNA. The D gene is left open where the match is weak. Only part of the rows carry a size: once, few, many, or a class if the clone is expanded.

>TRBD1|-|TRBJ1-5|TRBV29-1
CSVAGDRDGNQPQHF
TGCAGCGTTGCGGGGGACAGGGATGGCAATCAGCCCCAGCATTTT
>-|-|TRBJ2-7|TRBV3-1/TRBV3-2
CASRRGPKQYF
TGTGCCAGCAGGCGGGGGCCCAAGCAGTACTTC
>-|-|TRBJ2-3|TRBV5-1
CASSLDGTSTDTQYF
TGCGCCAGCAGCTTGGATGGGACTAGCACAGATACGCAGTATTTT
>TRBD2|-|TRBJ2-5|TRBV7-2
CASSLRLAAGGPETQYF
TGTGCCAGCAGCTTAAGGCTAGCGGCGGGAGGTCCAGAGACCCAGTACTTC
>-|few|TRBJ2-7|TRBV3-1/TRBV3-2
CASSPRGAQHEQYF
TGTGCCAGCAGCCCCCGGGGGGCTCAACACGAGCAGTACTTC
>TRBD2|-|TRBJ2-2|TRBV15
CATSRVLAAGELFF
TGTGCCACCAGCAGAGTACTAGCGGCCGGGGAGCTGTTTTTT
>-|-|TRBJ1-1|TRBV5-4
CASRADMNTEAFF
TGTGCCAGCAGGGCGGACATGAACACTGAAGCTTTCTTT
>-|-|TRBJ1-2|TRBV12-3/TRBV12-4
CASSLGVYGYTF
TGTGCCAGCAGTCTCGGGGTCTATGGCTACACCTTC
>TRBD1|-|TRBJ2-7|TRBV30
CAWSPRQGAYEQYF
TGTGCCTGGAGTCCCCGACAGGGGGCTTACGAGCAGTACTTC
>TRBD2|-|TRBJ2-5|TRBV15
CATSRDTASGTFRETQYF
TGTGCCACCAGCAGAGATACGGCTAGCGGGACCTTCCGAGAGACCCAGTACTTC
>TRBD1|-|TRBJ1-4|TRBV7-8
CASSPYTGTGVNEKLFF
TGTGCCAGCAGCCCATACACTGGGACAGGGGTTAATGAAAAACTGTTTTTT
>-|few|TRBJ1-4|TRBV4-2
CASSQDYRGEKLFF
TGTGCCAGCAGCCAAGATTATCGGGGGGAAAAACTGTTTTTT
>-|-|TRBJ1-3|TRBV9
CASSPADVSGNTIYF
TGTGCCAGCTCCCCGGCGGATGTCTCTGGAAACACCATATATTTT
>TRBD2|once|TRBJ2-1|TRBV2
CASTPGRASYNEQFF
TGTGCCAGCACACCCGGGAGGGCCTCCTACAATGAGCAGTTCTTC
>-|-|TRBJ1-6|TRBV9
CASSVGGYNSPLHF
TGTGCCAGCAGCGTAGGAGGTTATAATTCACCCCTCCACTTT
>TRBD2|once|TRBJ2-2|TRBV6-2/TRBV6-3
CASSYGLAGNTGELFF
TGTGCCAGCAGTTACGGACTAGCGGGGAACACCGGGGAGCTGTTTTTT
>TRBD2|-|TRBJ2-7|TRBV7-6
CASSLGLAGGPREQYF
TGTGCCAGCAGCCTGGGACTAGCGGGGGGGCCAAGGGAGCAGTACTTC
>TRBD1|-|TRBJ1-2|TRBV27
CASSAGGTGSTYGYTF
TGTGCCAGCAGTGCCGGGGGGACAGGGTCTACCTATGGCTACACCTTC
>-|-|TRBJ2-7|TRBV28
CASTTHVLSRDNSYEQYF
TGTGCCAGCACCACCCATGTCCTAAGCAGGGACAACTCCTACGAGCAGTACTTC
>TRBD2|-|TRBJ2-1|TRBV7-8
CASSSRRGRALGNEQFF
TGTGCCAGCAGCTCACGCCGCGGGAGGGCCCTCGGGAATGAGCAGTTCTTC
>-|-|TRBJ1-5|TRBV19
CASRRGLSDSNQPQHF
TGTGCCAGTAGAAGGGGTTTGTCAGATAGCAATCAGCCCCAGCATTTT
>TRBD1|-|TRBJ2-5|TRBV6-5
CASSYVGQGVDPQYF
TGTGCCAGCAGTTACGTGGGACAGGGTGTGGACCCCCAGTACTTC